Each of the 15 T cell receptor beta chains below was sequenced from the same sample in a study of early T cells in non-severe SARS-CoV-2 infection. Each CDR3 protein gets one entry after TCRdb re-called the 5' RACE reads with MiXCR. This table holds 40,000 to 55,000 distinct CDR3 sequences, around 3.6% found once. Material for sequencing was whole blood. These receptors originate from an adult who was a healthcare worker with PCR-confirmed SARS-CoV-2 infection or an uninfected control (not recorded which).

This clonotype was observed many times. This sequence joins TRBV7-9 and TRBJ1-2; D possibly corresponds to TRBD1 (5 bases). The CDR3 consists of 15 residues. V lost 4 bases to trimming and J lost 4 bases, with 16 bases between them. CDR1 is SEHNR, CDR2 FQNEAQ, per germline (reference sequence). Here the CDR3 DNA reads TGTGCCAGCAGCTCCACAGGTCACAGAGTCTATGGCTACACCTTC. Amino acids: CASSSTGHRVYGYTF.

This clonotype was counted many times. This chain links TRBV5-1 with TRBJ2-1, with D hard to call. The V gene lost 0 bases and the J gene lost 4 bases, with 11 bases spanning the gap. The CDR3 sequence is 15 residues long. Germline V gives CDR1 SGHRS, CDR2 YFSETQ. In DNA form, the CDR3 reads TGCGCCAGCAGCTTGGGTCGGAAAAGATACAATGAGCAGTTCTTC. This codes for CASSLGRKRYNEQFF.

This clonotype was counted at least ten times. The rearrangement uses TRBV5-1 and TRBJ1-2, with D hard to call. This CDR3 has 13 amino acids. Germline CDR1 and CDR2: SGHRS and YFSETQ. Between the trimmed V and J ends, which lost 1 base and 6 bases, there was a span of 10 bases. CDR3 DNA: TGCGCCAGCAGCTTGAACGGGCGTAATGGCTACACCTTC. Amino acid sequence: CASSLNGRNGYTF.

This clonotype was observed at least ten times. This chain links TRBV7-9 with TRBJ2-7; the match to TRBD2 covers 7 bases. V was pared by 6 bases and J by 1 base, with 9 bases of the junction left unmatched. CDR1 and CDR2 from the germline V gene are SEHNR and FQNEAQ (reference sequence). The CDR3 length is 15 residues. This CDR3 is CASSPRLGLSYEQYF. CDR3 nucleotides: TGTGCCAGCAGTCCCCGGCTGGGACTATCCTACGAGCAGTACTTC.

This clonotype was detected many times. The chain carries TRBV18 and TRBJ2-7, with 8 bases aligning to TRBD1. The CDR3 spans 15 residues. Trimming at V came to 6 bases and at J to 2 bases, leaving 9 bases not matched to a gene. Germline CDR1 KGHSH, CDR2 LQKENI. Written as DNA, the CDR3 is TGTGCCAGCTCCGGACAGGGTGACTCTACCTACGAGCAGTACTTC. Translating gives CASSGQGDSTYEQYF.

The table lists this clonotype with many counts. Here the CDR3 DNA reads TGCAGTGCACCTAGGGGTCGGGCAGACACTGAAGCTTTCTTT. It specifies CSAPRGRADTEAFF. The rearrangement joins TRBV20-1 to TRBJ1-1; maybe TRBD1 (5 bases). V gave up 6 bases and J gave up 3 bases, with 17 bases separating them. Germline V gene lookup returns CDR1 DFQATT and CDR2 SNEGSKA (reference sequence). The CDR3 is 14 residues long.

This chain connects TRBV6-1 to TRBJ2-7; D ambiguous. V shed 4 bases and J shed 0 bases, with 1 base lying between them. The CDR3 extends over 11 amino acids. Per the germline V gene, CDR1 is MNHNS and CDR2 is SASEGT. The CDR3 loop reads CASSASYEQYF. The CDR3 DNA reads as TGTGCCAGCAGTGCCTCCTACGAGCAGTACTTC.

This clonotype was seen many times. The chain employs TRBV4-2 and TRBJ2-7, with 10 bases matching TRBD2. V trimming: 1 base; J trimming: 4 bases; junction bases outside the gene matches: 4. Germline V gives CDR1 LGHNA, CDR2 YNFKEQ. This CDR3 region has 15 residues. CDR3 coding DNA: TGTGCCAGCAGCCAAGCACGAGCGGGGGGGTACGAGCAGTACTTC. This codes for CASSQARAGGYEQYF.

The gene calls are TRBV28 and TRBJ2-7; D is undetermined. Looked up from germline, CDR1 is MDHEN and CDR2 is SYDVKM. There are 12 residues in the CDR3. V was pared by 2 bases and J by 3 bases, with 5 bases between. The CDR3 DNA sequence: TGTGCCAGCAGTTTAACCCGCTACGAGCAGTACTTC. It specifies CASSLTRYEQYF.

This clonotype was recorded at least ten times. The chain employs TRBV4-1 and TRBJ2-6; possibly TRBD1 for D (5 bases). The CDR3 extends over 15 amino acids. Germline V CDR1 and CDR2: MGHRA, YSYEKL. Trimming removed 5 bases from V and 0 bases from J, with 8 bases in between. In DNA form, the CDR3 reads TGCGCCAGCAGCTTGACAGCCTCTGGGGCCAACGTCCTGACTTTC. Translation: CASSLTASGANVLTF.

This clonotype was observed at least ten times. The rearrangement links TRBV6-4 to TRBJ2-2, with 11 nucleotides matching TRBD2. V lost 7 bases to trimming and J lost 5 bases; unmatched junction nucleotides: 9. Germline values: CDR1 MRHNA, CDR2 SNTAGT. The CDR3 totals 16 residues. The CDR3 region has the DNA TGTGCCAGCACCAAACTAGCGGGAGTGGGAACCGGGGAGCTGTTTTTT. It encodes CASTKLAGVGTGELFF.

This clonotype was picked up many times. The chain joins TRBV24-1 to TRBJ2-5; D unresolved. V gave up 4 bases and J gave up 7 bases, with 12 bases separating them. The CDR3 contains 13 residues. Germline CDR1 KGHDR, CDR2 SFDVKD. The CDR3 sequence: CATSDPLVGTQYF. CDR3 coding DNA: TGTGCCACCAGTGACCCCCTCGTGGGGACCCAGTACTTC.

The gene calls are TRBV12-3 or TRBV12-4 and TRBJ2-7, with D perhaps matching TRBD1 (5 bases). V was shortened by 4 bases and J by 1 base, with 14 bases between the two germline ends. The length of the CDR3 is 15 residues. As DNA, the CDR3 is TGTGCCAGCAGTTCTCTGGCAGGGCCTTCCTACGAGCAGTACTTC. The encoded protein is CASSSLAGPSYEQYF.

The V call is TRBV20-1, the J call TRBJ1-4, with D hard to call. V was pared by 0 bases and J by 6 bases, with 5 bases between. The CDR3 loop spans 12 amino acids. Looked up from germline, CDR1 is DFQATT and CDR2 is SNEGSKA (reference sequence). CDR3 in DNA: TGCAGTGCTAGAGAAGGCCATGAAAAACTGTTTTTT. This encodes CSAREGHEKLFF.

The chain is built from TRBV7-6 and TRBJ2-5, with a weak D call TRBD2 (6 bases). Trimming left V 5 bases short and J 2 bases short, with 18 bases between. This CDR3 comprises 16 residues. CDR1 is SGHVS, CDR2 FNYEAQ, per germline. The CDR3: CASSHPLRDFQETQYF. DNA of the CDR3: TGTGCCAGCAGCCATCCACTCCGGGACTTTCAAGAGACCCAGTACTTC.